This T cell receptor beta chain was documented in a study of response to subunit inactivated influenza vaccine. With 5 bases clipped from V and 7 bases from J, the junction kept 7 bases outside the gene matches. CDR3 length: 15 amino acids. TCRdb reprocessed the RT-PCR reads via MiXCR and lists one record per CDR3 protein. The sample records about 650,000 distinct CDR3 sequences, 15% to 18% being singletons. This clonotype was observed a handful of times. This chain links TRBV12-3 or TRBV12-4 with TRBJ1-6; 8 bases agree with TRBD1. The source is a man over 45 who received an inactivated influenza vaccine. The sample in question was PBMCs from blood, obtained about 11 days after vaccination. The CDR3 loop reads CASSRMTGANSPLHF. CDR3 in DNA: TGTGCCAGCAGTCGAATGACAGGGGCGAATTCACCCCTCCACTTT.